This T cell receptor beta chain appears in the sequencing data of a study of cytomegalovirus exposure and HLA in healthy donors. Study overall: The 110 million or so unique TCR beta sequences, from 150 million to 200 million T cells, were found by an earlier analysis.

With regard to this clone: What it binds is unknown.

The germline gives CDR1 MNHNS, CDR2 SASEGT. V lost 2 bases and J lost 9; bases outside the gene matches: 9. CDR3 length: 16 residues. Study results and limitations: The classifier, whose performance was assessed in both the original and validation cohorts, reportedly diagnosed cytomegalovirus status with high specificity and sensitivity. Rare TCR sequences predominated, though certain public TCRs were found in many donors.

Use of 60 Vbeta and 13 Jbeta primers characterized the PCR. Data came from immunoSEQ multiplex PCR; TCRdb stores just in-frame clones and leaves some out. The data hold about 180,000 clones, with 84% observed a single time. This clonotype originated in a man aged 25-45 years in good health and CMV-seronegative. The sample taken for sequencing was PBMCs. V usage is TRBV6-1 and J usage is TRBJ1-6; 8 positions agree with TRBD1. Here the CDR3 reads CASSESLGQGGSPLHF. Written as DNA, the CDR3 is TGTGCCAGCAGTGAAAGCTTAGGACAGGGAGGTTCACCCCTCCACTTT.